Below are 26 T cell receptor beta chains sequenced from a single sample in a study of blood T cell repertoires in COVID-19. The method was immunoSEQ multiplex PCR; TCRdb's version includes in-frame clones alone and lacks a portion of them. The sample gives about 68,000 clones, approximately 85% of which show up once; approximately 23% is in the top ten. Sample: peripheral blood. These TCRs come from a man aged 45-65 years with acute or convalescent COVID-19.

This clone was counted between two and nine times. The CDR3 region is CASSPGGSGNTIYF. In DNA, the CDR3 is TGTGCCAGCAGCCCAGGGGGCAGTGGAAACACCATATATTTT. The chain couples TRBV2 to TRBJ1-3; TRBD1 agrees at 8 bases. The V gene's germline CDR1 is SNHLY and CDR2 FYNNEI. J was trimmed by 3 bases and V by 6 bases; bases with no gene match: 4. The CDR3 is made up of 14 amino acids.

The sample holds a few counts of this clone. V is TRBV11-3 and J is TRBJ2-1; the D is unclear. This CDR3 is built from 16 residues. Per the germline V gene, CDR1 is SGHNT and CDR2 is YENEEA. V was trimmed by 0 bases and J by 5 bases, leaving 14 bases between them. CDR3 bases: TGTGCCAGCAGCTTAGAGGGTTCGGGTATTCACAATGAGCAGTTCTTC. Amino acid sequence: CASSLEGSGIHNEQFF.

The chain links TRBV7-9 to TRBJ2-3, with 12 bases fitting TRBD1. The CDR3 totals 16 residues. Germline V gene lookup returns CDR1 SEHNR and CDR2 FQNEAQ (reference sequence). The V gene end was trimmed by 8 bases and the J gene end by 0 bases; junction bases not matched to a gene: 6. CDR3 residues: CASRDRGPFSTDTQYF. The CDR3 DNA reads TGTGCCAGCCGGGACAGGGGGCCTTTTAGCACAGATACGCAGTATTTT.

The gene calls are TRBV5-5 and TRBJ2-2, with TRBD1 as a possible D gene (5 bases). The length of the CDR3 is 14 residues. Trimming stripped 2 bases from V and 5 bases from J, with 10 bases between. Germline V gene data show CDR1 as SGHKS and CDR2 as YYEKEE (reference sequence). The CDR3 here is CASSFRQTTGELFF. The CDR3 region has the DNA TGTGCCAGCAGCTTTAGACAGACTACCGGGGAGCTGTTTTTT.

The chain carries TRBV27 and TRBJ2-7; 9 bases agree with TRBD1. The CDR3 has 15 amino acids. J gave up 1 base and V 6 bases, and 7 bases lay outside the gene matches. Germline V CDR1 and CDR2: MNHEY, SMNVEV (reference sequence). The CDR3 DNA sequence: TGTGCCAGCAGCGAACCGGGACAGGGATCCTACGAGCAGTACTTC. It specifies CASSEPGQGSYEQYF.

This clone has only one observation. V is TRBV28 and J is TRBJ1-4; D possibly corresponds to TRBD1 (6 bases). V was clipped by 2 bases and J by 2 bases, with 9 bases between them. Germline CDR1 reads MDHEN; CDR2 reads SYDVKM. The CDR3 is 15 residues long. CDR3 in DNA: TGTGCCAGCAGTTTACCAGGGGTGACTAATGAAAAACTGTTTTTT. It encodes CASSLPGVTNEKLFF. The full variable domain, in which reference TRBV28 and TRBJ1-4 provide the parts outside the CDR3, is DVKVTQSSRYLVKRTGEKVFLECVQDMDHENMFWYRQDPGLGLRLIYFSYDVKMKEKGDIPEGYSVSREKKERFSLILESASTNQTSMYLCASSLPGVTNEKLFFGSGTQLSVL.

The rearrangement links TRBV4-1 to TRBJ1-2; D unresolved. CDR1 is MGHRA, CDR2 YSYEKL, per germline. CDR3 length equals 13 residues. Trimming stripped 1 base from V and 9 bases from J, with 12 bases between. DNA of the CDR3: TGCGCCAGCAGCCAAGCTCCGGTTTCGAGCTACACCTTC. This sequence encodes CASSQAPVSSYTF.

In its sample, this clone was seen many times. V is TRBV15 and J is TRBJ1-3, with D perhaps matching TRBD1 (5 bases). Trimming took off 0 bases at V and 2 bases at J, with 8 bases between the two ends. This CDR3 region has 15 residues. Germline V gives CDR1 LNHNV, CDR2 YYDKDF (reference sequence). CDR3 amino acids: CATSRERGPGNTIYF. For the CDR3, the DNA is TGTGCCACCAGCAGAGAAAGGGGCCCTGGAAACACCATATATTTT.

A single count supports this clone. This rearrangement joins TRBV13 to TRBJ1-3, with D tentatively TRBD1 (6 bases). This CDR3 contains 16 residues. CDR1 is PRHDT, CDR2 FYEKMQ, per germline (reference sequence). V was pared by 3 bases and J by 0 bases, with 12 bases between. DNA of the CDR3: TGTGCCAGCAGCTTCGGCGAGACAGGCTCTGGAAACACCATATATTTT. It yields the protein CASSFGETGSGNTIYF.

The chain uses TRBV2 and TRBJ1-2; D is perhaps TRBD1 (5 bases). Trimming left V 0 bases short and J 9 bases short, with 14 bases between. The CDR3 runs 14 residues. Germline V CDR1 and CDR2: SNHLY, FYNNEI. CDR3 loop: CASSEAHLTGSYTF. The CDR3 DNA reads TGTGCCAGCAGTGAAGCGCATCTTACAGGCAGCTACACCTTC.

The chain has TRBV9 and TRBJ2-3; 10 nucleotides line up with TRBD1. The CDR3 is 15 residues long. Germline trimming cut 3 bases from V and 1 base from J; bases unmatched to any gene: 2. The germline CDR1 and CDR2 sequences are SGDLS and YYNGEE. The CDR3 bases are TGTGCCAGCAGCGCGGGGACAGGGGGCACAGATACGCAGTATTTT. Protein sequence: CASSAGTGGTDTQYF.

The genes are TRBV24-1 and TRBJ2-7; perhaps TRBD2 as D (6 bases). The CDR3 consists of 11 residues. CDR1 is KGHDR, CDR2 SFDVKD, per germline. V lost 5 bases and J lost 6, with 7 bases in between. The CDR3 loop reads CATSGGGEQYF. The CDR3 DNA reads as TGTGCCACCAGTGGGGGAGGCGAGCAGTACTTC.

The chain uses TRBV2 and TRBJ1-2, with a tentative D call TRBD1 (5 bases). Germline CDR1 SNHLY, CDR2 FYNNEI. The CDR3 covers 12 residues. Trimming cost V 2 bases and J 4 bases, with 5 bases left between them. This CDR3 is CASSEQGYGYTF. The CDR3 DNA reads as TGTGCCAGCAGTGAACAGGGCTATGGCTACACCTTC.

This chain connects TRBV29-1 to TRBJ1-2; weak D call: TRBD1 (6 bases). V was pared by 5 bases and J by 2 bases, with 15 bases between. The V gene's germline CDR1 is SQVTM and CDR2 ANQGSEA. The CDR3 spans 14 residues. The CDR3 sequence: CSVSPGQRNYGYTF. As DNA, the CDR3 is TGCAGCGTTAGTCCGGGACAAAGAAACTATGGCTACACCTTC.

V usage is TRBV2 and J usage is TRBJ1-1, with a weak D call TRBD1 (5 bases). The CDR3 contains 13 residues. The germline gives CDR1 SNHLY, CDR2 FYNNEI. Deletions cut 3 bases from V and 3 bases from J, with 8 bases between. CDR3 loop: CASSDAGDTEAFF. The CDR3 DNA reads TGTGCCAGCAGTGACGCGGGGGACACTGAAGCTTTCTTT.

This chain connects TRBV19 to TRBJ2-2; 13 bases match TRBD2. CDR3 length: 16 amino acids. The junction had 4 bases not matched to a gene; V was cut back by 6 bases and J by 3 bases. CDR1 LNHDA and CDR2 SQIVND come from the germline V gene (reference sequence). CDR3 nucleotides: TGTGCCAGTAGCGGACTAGCGGGGGTCCACACCGGGGAGCTGTTTTTT. Protein sequence: CASSGLAGVHTGELFF.

The chain combines TRBV7-3 with TRBJ2-7, with D possibly being TRBD2 (6 bases). The CDR3 extends over 13 amino acids. Germline V gene sequence: CDR1 SGHTA, CDR2 FQGTGA. Trimming removed 3 bases from V and 5 bases from J, with 11 bases in between. The CDR3 nucleotides are TGTGCCAGCAGCTTGGGCAGGGAGGACGAGCAGTACTTC. It specifies CASSLGREDEQYF.

This chain links TRBV6-1 with TRBJ2-5, with D possibly being TRBD1 (5 bases). Germline lookup yields CDR1 MNHNS and CDR2 SASEGT. This CDR3 spans 13 amino acids. V shed 1 base and J shed 2 bases, with 5 bases lying between them. CDR3 amino acids: CASSEDRQETQYF. For the CDR3, the DNA is TGTGCCAGCAGTGAAGACAGGCAAGAGACCCAGTACTTC.

In this sample, this clone turned up once. The chain employs TRBV18 and TRBJ2-3; 9 positions agree with TRBD2. Germline-derived CDR1 and CDR2 are KGHSH and LQKENI. This CDR3 contains 15 residues. V lost 2 bases and J lost 1; bases outside the gene matches: 1. The CDR3 DNA reads TGTGCCAGCTCACCAGTAGCGGGGGGCACAGATACGCAGTATTTT. Translated: CASSPVAGGTDTQYF.

This rearrangement joins TRBV19 to TRBJ2-1; TRBD1 agrees at 10 bases. The length of the CDR3 is 15 residues. Per the germline V gene, CDR1 is LNHDA and CDR2 is SQIVND (reference sequence). The ends lost 5 bases at V and 9 bases at J; junction bases unmatched: 10. CDR3 sequence reads: CASSSRTGGGGEQFF. Written as DNA, the CDR3 is TGTGCCAGTAGTTCGCGGACAGGGGGTGGAGGTGAGCAGTTCTTC.

The gene calls are TRBV6-5 and TRBJ2-7; D unresolved. V was trimmed by 0 bases and J by 6 bases, leaving 12 bases between them. The CDR3 is 14 residues long. Germline CDR1 reads MNHEY; CDR2 reads SVGAGI. The CDR3, as DNA: TGTGCCAGCAGTTACTCGAACAGAAGAACCGAGCAGTACTTC. This codes for CASSYSNRRTEQYF.

V is TRBV21-1 and J is TRBJ2-7; the D call of TRBD1 is as the table states it, not checked on the DNA. TRBV21-1 is shown as a pseudogene. CDR3 length equals 11 residues. CDR3 protein: CASRPGAEQYF. DNA for the CDR3: TGTGCCAGCAGACCAGGCGCTGAGCAGTACTTC.

The count of this clone is one. V is TRBV7-3 and J is TRBJ2-1; perhaps TRBD2 as D (5 bases). The V and J ends lost 4 bases and 1 base respectively, with 14 bases between them. Per the germline V gene, CDR1 is SGHTA and CDR2 is FQGTGA. There are 16 residues in the CDR3. The CDR3 is CASSSGQTKSYNEQFF. CDR3 coding DNA: TGTGCCAGCAGCTCCGGGCAGACTAAATCCTACAATGAGCAGTTCTTC.

This chain links TRBV5-8 with TRBJ1-5; 8 bases match TRBD1. From germline, CDR1 is SGHTS and CDR2 YDEGEE. V shed 0 bases and J 6 bases; nucleotides not matched to a gene: 5. This CDR3 has 15 residues. DNA for the CDR3: TGTGCCAGCAGCTTGGTGGGGACAGGTCTTCAGCCCCAGCATTTT. Protein: CASSLVGTGLQPQHF.

The chain's CDR3 is CASSVRDYNYNEQFF. CDR3 DNA: TGTGCCAGCAGCGTCCGGGACTACAATTACAATGAGCAGTTCTTC. This chain joins TRBV9 and TRBJ2-1; 7 bases agree with TRBD2. V was clipped by 2 bases and J by 4 bases; unmatched bases: 6. CDR1 SGDLS and CDR2 YYNGEE come from the germline V gene. The CDR3 totals 15 residues.

This chain links TRBV4-2 with TRBJ2-7; 7 bases align to TRBD2. Germline CDR1 and CDR2: LGHNA and YNFKEQ. J gave up 6 bases and V 1 base, and 9 bases lay outside the gene matches. This CDR3 spans 15 amino acids. The CDR3 is CASSQVVGGEGEQYF. In DNA form, the CDR3 reads TGTGCCAGCAGCCAAGTCGTCGGCGGGGAGGGCGAGCAGTACTTC.